The rows below give T cell receptor beta chains drawn from one sample of a study of cytomegalovirus exposure and HLA in healthy donors. Assay: immunoSEQ multiplex PCR; the TCRdb copy retains only in-frame clones and omits some. The sample records 150,000 to 180,000 clones, over 75% being singletons. Specimen: PBMCs. These receptors were collected from a woman aged 40-49 years in good health and CMV-seropositive. Both conserved end residues are part of each CDR3. A D gene is named only where the DNA matches it firmly. Not every row has a clone size; where given, it reads once, few, many or a size class.

TRBV13	TRBJ2-7	15	.	.	CASSLGRGETNEQYF	TGTGCCAGCAGCTTAGGCCGAGGAGAGACCAACGAGCAGTACTTC
TRBV29-1	TRBJ2-1	17	TRBD2	few	CSVSGLAGISSYNEQFF	TGCAGCGTCTCGGGACTAGCGGGTATCAGCTCCTACAATGAGCAGTTCTTC
TRBV5-4	TRBJ2-7	13	TRBD2	.	CASSSGTSYEQYF	TGTGCCAGCAGCTCCGGGACTAGCTACGAGCAGTACTTC
TRBV27	TRBJ2-2	14	TRBD1	.	CASSQDRVAGELFF	TGTGCCAGCAGCCAGGACAGGGTCGCCGGGGAGCTGTTTTTT
TRBV6-1	TRBJ2-1	13	TRBD2	.	CANRTSGSYEQFF	TGTGCCAACCGGACTAGCGGGAGTTATGAGCAGTTCTTC
TRBV6-1	TRBJ2-7	16	TRBD1	.	CASSDSLTGASYEQYF	TGTGCCAGCAGTGATTCTCTGACAGGGGCCTCTTACGAGCAGTACTTC
TRBV11-2	TRBJ1-2	15	.	.	CASSLEAGTNYGYTF	TGTGCCAGCAGCTTAGAGGCAGGAACTAACTATGGCTACACCTTC
TRBV5-1	TRBJ1-2	16	TRBD1	.	CASSSNAGQGAAGYTF	TGCGCCAGCAGCTCAAATGCGGGACAGGGGGCCGCTGGCTACACCTTC
TRBV13	TRBJ1-1	13	TRBD1	once	CASSRDRNTEAFF	TGTGCCAGCAGCCGGGACAGGAACACTGAAGCTTTCTTT
TRBV19	TRBJ1-3	14	.	.	CASSRTVSGNTIYF	TGTGCCAGTAGTAGGACAGTGTCTGGAAACACCATATATTTT
TRBV6-6	TRBJ1-2	14	TRBD1	.	CASSQGQGRRGYTF	TGTGCCAGCAGTCAGGGACAGGGAAGGAGGGGCTACACCTTC
TRBV7-9	TRBJ2-2	14	.	once	CASSLGLNTGELFF	TGTGCCAGCAGCTTAGGACTGAACACCGGGGAGCTGTTTTTT
TRBV19	TRBJ2-1	15	TRBD2	.	CASSKGSGPYNEQFF	TGTGCCAGTAGTAAGGGTAGCGGGCCTTACAATGAGCAGTTCTTC
TRBV27	TRBJ2-7	14	.	.	CASSLERTPYEQYF	TGTGCCAGCAGTTTAGAGCGCACCCCCTACGAGCAGTACTTC
TRBV28	TRBJ1-1	13	.	.	CASRRPGNTEAFF	TGTGCCAGCAGGCGCCCAGGTAACACTGAAGCTTTCTTT
TRBV27	TRBJ1-4	15	TRBD1	.	CASRNRGLTNEKLFF	TGTGCCAGCAGGAACAGGGGGTTGACTAATGAAAAACTGTTTTTT
TRBV5-1	TRBJ1-1	16	.	.	CASSLGQGSWSTEAFF	TGCGCCAGCAGCTTGGGGCAGGGGTCGTGGAGCACTGAAGCTTTCTTT
TRBV7-8	TRBJ1-5	14	.	.	CASSLSRDNQPQHF	TGTGCCAGCAGCTTATCTCGGGATAATCAGCCCCAGCATTTT
TRBV7-9	TRBJ2-4	18	.	.	CASSPQGGSPLAKNIQYF	TGTGCCAGCAGCCCACAGGGTGGGTCTCCCTTAGCCAAAAACATTCAGTACTTC
TRBV7-9	TRBJ2-1	15	TRBD2	.	CASSPSGRALFEQFF	TGTGCCAGCAGCCCGAGCGGGAGGGCCCTATTTGAGCAGTTCTTC
TRBV10-3	TRBJ2-5	14	TRBD1	few	CAISERDSEETQYF	TGTGCCATCAGTGAGCGGGACAGCGAAGAGACCCAGTACTTC
TRBV7-8	TRBJ1-3	16	TRBD1	.	CASSLLGQDSGNTIYF	TGTGCCAGCAGCTTACTGGGACAGGACTCTGGAAACACCATATATTTT
TRBV13	TRBJ1-1	13	.	.	CASSFRSVGGAFF	TGTGCCAGCAGCTTTCGAAGCGTGGGAGGAGCTTTCTTT
TRBV6-1	TRBJ2-1	15	TRBD1	.	CASRLQGSSYNEQFF	TGTGCCAGCAGACTACAGGGGAGCTCCTACAATGAGCAGTTCTTC
TRBV28	TRBJ2-1	16	TRBD2	.	CASRVAGVSSYNEQFF	TGTGCCAGCAGGGTAGCGGGCGTTAGCTCCTACAATGAGCAGTTCTTC
TRBV5-1	TRBJ1-4	13	.	.	CASSLGVNEKLFF	TGCGCCAGCAGCTTGGGAGTAAATGAAAAACTGTTTTTT
TRBV7-5	TRBJ1-5	12	.	.	CVRSPSIGNQHF	TGTGTCAGAAGCCCTAGCATCGGGAACCAGCATTTT
TRBV5-1	TRBJ2-3	13	.	.	CASSLGIGGMQYF	TGCGCCAGCAGCTTGGGAATCGGGGGTATGCAGTATTTT
TRBV5-6	TRBJ1-1	14	.	.	CASSLQGRATEAFF	TGTGCCAGCAGCTTGCAGGGCCGGGCGACTGAAGCTTTCTTT
TRBV7-9	TRBJ1-2	13	.	once	CASSLGQTYGYTF	TGTGCCAGCAGCTTGGGCCAGACATATGGCTACACCTTC
TRBV6-1	TRBJ1-2	15	.	once	CASSESVGKPYGYTF	TGTGCCAGCAGTGAAAGTGTTGGTAAGCCTTATGGCTACACCTTC